This is a list of T cell receptor beta chains from one sample in a study of CD8+ T cells in alopecia areata. TCRdb's table, derived via immunoSEQ multiplex PCR, lists solely in-frame clones and lacks some. The data show under 130,000 clones, approximately 90% seen once. Sequenced here: CD8+ T cells sorted from blood, sampled between weeks 30 and 35, from a patient treated with tofacitinib. The receptors shown here come from a human donor with alopecia areata. CDR3s include the opening cysteine and the closing phenylalanine or tryptophan. The D gene is left open where the match is weak. Part of the rows lack a size; the others show once, few, many or a class for expanded clones.

d_call j_call clone_size v_call cdr3_aa cdr3_nt
. TRBJ2-3 . TRBV25-1 CASSEPRLGTDTQYF TGTGCCAGCAGTGAACCCCGGTTGGGCACAGATACGCAGTATTTT
. TRBJ1-2 . TRBV7-3 CASSLDPDTSYGYTF TGTGCCAGCAGTTTAGATCCCGACACCAGCTATGGCTACACCTTC
TRBD2 TRBJ2-7 . TRBV5-4 CASSFSGGSYEQYF TGTGCCAGCAGCTTTAGCGGGGGGTCTTACGAGCAGTACTTC
. TRBJ2-7 once TRBV27 CASSLVGQGAYEQYF TGTGCCAGCAGTTTAGTCGGGCAGGGAGCCTACGAGCAGTACTTC
. TRBJ2-1 few TRBV27 CASSLISSYNEQFF TGTGCCAGCAGTTTAATCTCGTCCTACAATGAGCAGTTCTTC
. TRBJ2-7 . TRBV19 CASSIPGPTYEQYF TGTGCCAGTAGTATTCCAGGTCCCACCTACGAGCAGTACTTC
. TRBJ2-3 . TRBV7-3 CASSSLTSPTDTQYF TGTGCCAGCAGCTCACTCACCTCGCCCACAGATACGCAGTATTTT
. TRBJ2-1 . TRBV30 CAWSVIGGDEQFF TGTGCCTGGAGTGTCATCGGGGGCGATGAGCAGTTCTTC
TRBD2 TRBJ2-1 . TRBV11-1 CASSSTSGGHQIYNEQFF TGTGCCAGCAGCTCTACTAGCGGGGGCCATCAAATTTACAATGAGCAGTTCTTC
TRBD1 TRBJ1-2 . TRBV9 CASSVGEGAYNYGYTF TGTGCCAGCAGCGTAGGGGAGGGGGCCTATAACTATGGCTACACCTTC
. TRBJ2-4 . TRBV4-1 CASSHLPLGDIQYF TGCGCCAGCAGCCACCTACCCCTCGGAGACATTCAGTACTTC
. TRBJ2-3 few TRBV27 CASSLIRADTQYF TGTGCCAGCAGTTTAATTCGGGCAGATACGCAGTATTTT
. TRBJ2-7 . TRBV5-1 CASSLSRTVRSYEQYF TGCGCCAGCAGCCTCTCCCGGACGGTCCGCTCCTACGAGCAGTACTTC
TRBD2 TRBJ2-7 . TRBV15 CATSRDGAGEEYF TGTGCCACCAGCAGAGATGGAGCGGGAGAGGAGTACTTC
TRBD1 TRBJ2-7 few TRBV11-2 CASSRQGRYEQYF TGTGCCAGCAGCCGACAGGGACGCTACGAGCAGTACTTC
. TRBJ2-3 . TRBV2 CASSAEQSTDTQYF TGTGCCAGCAGTGCTGAACAGTCCACAGATACGCAGTATTTT
TRBD1 TRBJ1-1 . TRBV29-1 CSVEAPGTANTEAFF TGCAGCGTTGAAGCTCCCGGGACAGCTAACACTGAAGCTTTCTTT
. TRBJ1-1 . TRBV7-9 CASSLSGAAEAFF TGTGCCAGCAGCTTATCAGGGGCAGCTGAAGCTTTCTTT
. TRBJ2-1 . TRBV27 CASSLGGLGEQFF TGTGCCAGCAGTTTGGGGGGGCTCGGGGAGCAGTTCTTC
TRBD1 TRBJ2-5 once TRBV7-3 CASSLIGRGRETQYF TGTGCCAGCAGCTTAATTGGCAGGGGGCGAGAGACCCAGTACTTC
. TRBJ1-4 . TRBV19 CASSIQEKLFF TGTGCCAGTAGTATACAGGAAAAACTGTTTTTT
TRBD1 TRBJ2-7 . TRBV4-2 CASSHRSGTESSYEQYF TGTGCCAGCAGCCATAGATCCGGGACAGAGAGCTCCTACGAGCAGTACTTC
TRBD1 TRBJ2-5 . TRBV29-1 CSVDLGTGPRETQYF TGCAGCGTTGATTTGGGGACAGGGCCGCGAGAGACCCAGTACTTC
. TRBJ2-1 . TRBV7-9 CASTFGGEQFF TGTGCCAGCACCTTTGGGGGTGAGCAGTTCTTC
. TRBJ2-7 . TRBV29-1 CSVMDRTSYEQYF TGCAGCGTGATGGACAGAACCTCCTACGAGCAGTACTTC
. TRBJ2-7 . TRBV11-2 CASSLGGAKYEQYF TGTGCCAGCAGCTTAGGGGGGGCCAAATACGAGCAGTACTTC
. TRBJ2-7 . TRBV15 CATSRDAGGQDYEQYF TGTGCCACCAGCAGAGATGCGGGGGGACAGGACTACGAGCAGTACTTC
. TRBJ1-5 . TRBV6-1 CASSEEVEYSNQPQHF TGTGCCAGCAGTGAAGAGGTCGAATATAGCAATCAGCCCCAGCATTTT
TRBD1 TRBJ2-1 once TRBV19 CASSGTGGRNEQFF TGTGCCAGCTCCGGGACAGGGGGCAGGAATGAGCAGTTCTTC
. TRBJ2-2 . TRBV10-3 CAISGGAVNTGELFF TGTGCCATCAGTGGGGGAGCGGTGAACACCGGGGAGCTGTTTTTT
. TRBJ1-2 . TRBV5-6 CASSLDYGYTF TGTGCCAGCAGCTTGGACTATGGCTACACCTTC
. TRBJ2-1 . TRBV29-1 CSVDLDINEQFF TGCAGCGTTGATCTGGATATCAATGAGCAGTTCTTC
. TRBJ2-1 . TRBV27 CASSLLGLGTEQFF TGTGCCAGCAGTTTATTAGGCCTGGGCACTGAGCAGTTCTTC
. TRBJ2-1 . TRBV7-6 CASSSSNNEQFF TGTGCCAGCAGCTCCAGTAACAATGAGCAGTTCTTC
. TRBJ1-4 . TRBV5-8 CASSPLEEKLFF TGTGCCAGCAGCCCCTTAGAGGAAAAACTGTTTTTT
TRBD1 TRBJ2-7 . TRBV9 CASSTGTVYEQYF TGTGCCAGCAGCACCGGGACAGTCTACGAGCAGTACTTC